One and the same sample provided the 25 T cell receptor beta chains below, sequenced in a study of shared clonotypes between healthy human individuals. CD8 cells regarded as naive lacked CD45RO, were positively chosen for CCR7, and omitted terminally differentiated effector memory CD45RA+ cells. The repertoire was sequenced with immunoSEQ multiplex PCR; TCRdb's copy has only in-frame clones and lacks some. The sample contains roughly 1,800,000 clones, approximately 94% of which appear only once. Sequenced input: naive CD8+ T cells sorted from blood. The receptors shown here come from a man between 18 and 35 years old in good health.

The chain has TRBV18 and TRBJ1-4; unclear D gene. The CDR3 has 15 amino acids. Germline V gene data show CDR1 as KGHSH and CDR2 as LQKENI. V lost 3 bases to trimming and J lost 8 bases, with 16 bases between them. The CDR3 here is CASSPVVGAEEKLFF. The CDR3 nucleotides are TGTGCCAGCTCACCGGTTGTGGGCGCAGAGGAAAAACTGTTTTTT.

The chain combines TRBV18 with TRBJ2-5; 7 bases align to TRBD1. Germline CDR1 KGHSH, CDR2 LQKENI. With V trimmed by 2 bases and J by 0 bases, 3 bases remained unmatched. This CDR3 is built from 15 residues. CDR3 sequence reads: CASSPNRGHQETQYF. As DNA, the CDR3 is TGTGCCAGCTCACCAAACAGGGGCCACCAAGAGACCCAGTACTTC.

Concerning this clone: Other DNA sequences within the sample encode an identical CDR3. CDR3: CASSIGRGLYEQYF. The CDR3 DNA reads TGTGCCAGTAGTATAGGCAGGGGGCTTTACGAGCAGTACTTC. The rearrangement joins TRBV19 to TRBJ2-7, with 8 bases that match TRBD1. Unmatched junction bases numbered 3, after V lost 1 base and J lost 4 bases. This CDR3 spans 14 amino acids. The germline V gene encodes CDR1 LNHDA and CDR2 SQIVND (reference sequence).

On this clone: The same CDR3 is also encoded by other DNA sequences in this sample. The CDR3: CASSLGLAGYNEQFF. The CDR3 DNA reads as TGTGCCAGCAGCTTGGGTTTAGCGGGTTACAATGAGCAGTTCTTC. This rearrangement joins TRBV5-8 to TRBJ2-1; 7 bases align to TRBD2. V dropped 0 bases and J dropped 4; count of bases not matched to a gene: 4. The V gene's germline CDR1 is SGHTS and CDR2 YDEGEE. CDR3 length: 15 amino acids.

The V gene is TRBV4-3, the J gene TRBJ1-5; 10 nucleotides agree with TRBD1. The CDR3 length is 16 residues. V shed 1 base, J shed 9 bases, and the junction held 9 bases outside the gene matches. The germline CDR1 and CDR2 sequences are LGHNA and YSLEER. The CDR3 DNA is TGCGCCAGCAGCCAAGTGACAGGGGGCCTCCCGGGGCCCCAGCATTTT. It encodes CASSQVTGGLPGPQHF.

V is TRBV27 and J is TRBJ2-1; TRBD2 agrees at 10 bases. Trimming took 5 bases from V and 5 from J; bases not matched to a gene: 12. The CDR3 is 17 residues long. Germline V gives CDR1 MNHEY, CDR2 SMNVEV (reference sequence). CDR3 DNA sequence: TGTGCCAGCAGTATTAGCGGGAGGCAGCCCGGGGACAATGAGCAGTTCTTC. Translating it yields CASSISGRQPGDNEQFF.

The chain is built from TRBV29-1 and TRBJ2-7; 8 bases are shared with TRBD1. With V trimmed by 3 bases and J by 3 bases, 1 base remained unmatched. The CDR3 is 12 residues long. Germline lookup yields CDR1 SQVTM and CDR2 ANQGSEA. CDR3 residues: CSVEGQDYEQYF. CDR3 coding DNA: TGCAGCGTTGAGGGACAGGACTACGAGCAGTACTTC.

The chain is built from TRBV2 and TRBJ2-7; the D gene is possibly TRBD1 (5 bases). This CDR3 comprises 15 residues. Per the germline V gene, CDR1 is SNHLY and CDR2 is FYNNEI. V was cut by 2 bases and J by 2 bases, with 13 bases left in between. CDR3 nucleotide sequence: TGTGCCAGCAGTGAACCAGGGCACCAAGCCTACGAGCAGTACTTC. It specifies CASSEPGHQAYEQYF.

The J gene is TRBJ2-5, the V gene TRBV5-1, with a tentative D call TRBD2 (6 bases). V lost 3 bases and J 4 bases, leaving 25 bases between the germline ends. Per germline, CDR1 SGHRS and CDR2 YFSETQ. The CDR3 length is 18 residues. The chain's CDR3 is CASSSRQTLAIPPETQYF. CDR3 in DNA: TGCGCCAGCAGCTCGCGACAGACTCTAGCGATCCCCCCAGAGACCCAGTACTTC. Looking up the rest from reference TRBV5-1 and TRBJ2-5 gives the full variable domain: KAGVTQTPRYLIKTRGQQVTLSCSPISGHRSVSWYQQTPGQGLQFLFEYFSETQRNKGNFPGRFSGRQFSNSRSEMNVSTLELGDSALYLCASSSRQTLAIPPETQYFGPGTRLLVL.

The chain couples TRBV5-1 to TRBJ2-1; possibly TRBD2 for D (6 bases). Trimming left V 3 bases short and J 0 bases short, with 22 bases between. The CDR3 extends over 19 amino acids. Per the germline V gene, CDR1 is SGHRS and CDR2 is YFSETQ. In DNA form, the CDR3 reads TGCGCCAGCAGCTCCGTTGGGAAAAGCGGGTCCAGCTCCTACAATGAGCAGTTCTTC. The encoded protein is CASSSVGKSGSSSYNEQFF.

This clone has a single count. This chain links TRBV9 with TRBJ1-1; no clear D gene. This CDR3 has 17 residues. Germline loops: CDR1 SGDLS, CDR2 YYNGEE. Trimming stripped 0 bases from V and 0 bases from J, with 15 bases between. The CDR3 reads CASSVEDYSSVNTEAFF. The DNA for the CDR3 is TGTGCCAGCAGCGTAGAGGACTACAGCTCGGTGAACACTGAAGCTTTCTTT.

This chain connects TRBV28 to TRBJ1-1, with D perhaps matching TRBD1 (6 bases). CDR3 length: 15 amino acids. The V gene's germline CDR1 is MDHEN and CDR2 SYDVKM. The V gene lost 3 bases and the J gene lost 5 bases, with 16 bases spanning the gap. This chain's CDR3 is CASSFGPQGLTEAFF. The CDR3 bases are TGTGCCAGCAGTTTTGGCCCCCAGGGGTTGACTGAAGCTTTCTTT.

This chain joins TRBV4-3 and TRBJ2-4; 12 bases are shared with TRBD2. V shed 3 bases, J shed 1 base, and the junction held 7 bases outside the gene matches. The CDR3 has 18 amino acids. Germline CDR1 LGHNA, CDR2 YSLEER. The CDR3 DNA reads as TGCGCCAGCAGCCAGTTACTAGCGGGAGGTGCCGCCAAAAACATTCAGTACTTC. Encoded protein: CASSQLLAGGAAKNIQYF.

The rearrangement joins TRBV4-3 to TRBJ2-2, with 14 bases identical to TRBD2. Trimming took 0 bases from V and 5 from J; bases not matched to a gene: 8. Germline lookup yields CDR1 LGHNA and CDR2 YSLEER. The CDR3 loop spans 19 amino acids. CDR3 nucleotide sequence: TGCGCCAGCAGCCAAGATTGGGGACTAGCGGGAGAGGGGACCGGGGAGCTGTTTTTT. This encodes CASSQDWGLAGEGTGELFF.

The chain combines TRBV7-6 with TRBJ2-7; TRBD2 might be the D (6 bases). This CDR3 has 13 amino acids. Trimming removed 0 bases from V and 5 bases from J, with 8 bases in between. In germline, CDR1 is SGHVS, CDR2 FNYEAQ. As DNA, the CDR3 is TGTGCCAGCAGCTTAGCAGGGGAGGACGAGCAGTACTTC. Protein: CASSLAGEDEQYF.

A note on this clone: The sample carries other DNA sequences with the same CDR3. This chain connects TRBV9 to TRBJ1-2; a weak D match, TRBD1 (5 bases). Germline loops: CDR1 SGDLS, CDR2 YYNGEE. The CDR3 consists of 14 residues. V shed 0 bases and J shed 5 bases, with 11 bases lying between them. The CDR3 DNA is TGTGCCAGCAGCGTAGGGGGCGAATCGTATGGCTACACCTTC. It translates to CASSVGGESYGYTF.

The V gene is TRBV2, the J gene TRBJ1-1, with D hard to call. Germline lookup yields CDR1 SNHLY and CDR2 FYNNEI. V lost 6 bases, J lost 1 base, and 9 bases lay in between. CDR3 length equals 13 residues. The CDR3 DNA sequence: TGTGCCAGCAGCCCCTGGGAGAACACTGAAGCTTTCTTT. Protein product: CASSPWENTEAFF.

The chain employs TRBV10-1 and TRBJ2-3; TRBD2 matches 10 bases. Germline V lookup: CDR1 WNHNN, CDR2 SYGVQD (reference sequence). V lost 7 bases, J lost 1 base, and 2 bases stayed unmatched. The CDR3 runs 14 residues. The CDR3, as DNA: TGCGCCAGCACTAGCGGGAGTGGCACAGATACGCAGTATTTT. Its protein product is CASTSGSGTDTQYF.

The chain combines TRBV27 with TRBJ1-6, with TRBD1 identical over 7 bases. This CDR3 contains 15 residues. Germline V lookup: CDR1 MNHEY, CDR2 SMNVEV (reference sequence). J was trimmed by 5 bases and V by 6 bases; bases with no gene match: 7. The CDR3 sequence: CASSRGTADNSPLHF. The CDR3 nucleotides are TGTGCCAGCAGCCGGGGGACAGCAGATAATTCACCCCTCCACTTT.

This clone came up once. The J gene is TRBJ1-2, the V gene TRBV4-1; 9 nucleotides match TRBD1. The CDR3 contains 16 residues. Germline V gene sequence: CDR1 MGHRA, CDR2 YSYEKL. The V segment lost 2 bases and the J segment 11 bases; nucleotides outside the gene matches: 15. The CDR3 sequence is CASSQTGTGSGWIYTF. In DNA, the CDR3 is TGCGCCAGCAGCCAAACCGGGACAGGGTCTGGGTGGATTTACACCTTC.

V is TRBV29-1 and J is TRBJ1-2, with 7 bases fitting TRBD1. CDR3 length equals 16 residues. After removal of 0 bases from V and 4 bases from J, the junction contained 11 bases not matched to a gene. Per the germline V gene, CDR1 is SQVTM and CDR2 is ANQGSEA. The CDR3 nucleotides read TGCAGCGTTGAAGATTGGGCCGGACAGGACACCTATGGCTACACCTTC. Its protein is CSVEDWAGQDTYGYTF. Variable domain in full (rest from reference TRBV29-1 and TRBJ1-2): SAVISQKPSRDICQRGTSLTIQCQVDSQVTMMFWYRQQPGQSLTLIATANQGSEATYESGFVIDKFPISRPNLTFSTLTVSNMSPEDSSIYLCSVEDWAGQDTYGYTFGSGTRLTVV.

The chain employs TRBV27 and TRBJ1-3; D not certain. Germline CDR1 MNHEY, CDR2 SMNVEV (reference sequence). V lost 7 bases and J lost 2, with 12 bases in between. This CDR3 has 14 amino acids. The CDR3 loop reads CASKGIYTGNTIYF. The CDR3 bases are TGTGCCAGCAAAGGGATCTACACTGGAAACACCATATATTTT.

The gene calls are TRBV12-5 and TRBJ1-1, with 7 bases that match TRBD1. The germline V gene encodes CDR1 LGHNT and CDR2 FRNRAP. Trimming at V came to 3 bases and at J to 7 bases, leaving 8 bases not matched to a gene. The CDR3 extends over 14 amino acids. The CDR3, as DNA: TGTGCTAGTGGTTTAGAGGGGGCAGCTTATGAAGCTTTCTTT. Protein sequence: CASGLEGAAYEAFF.

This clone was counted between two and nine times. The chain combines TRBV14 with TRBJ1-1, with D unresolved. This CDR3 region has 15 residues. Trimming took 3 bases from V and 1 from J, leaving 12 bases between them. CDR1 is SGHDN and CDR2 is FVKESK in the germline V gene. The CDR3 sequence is CASSHFGLGNTEAFF. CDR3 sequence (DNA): TGTGCCAGCAGCCATTTCGGTTTGGGGAACACTGAAGCTTTCTTT.

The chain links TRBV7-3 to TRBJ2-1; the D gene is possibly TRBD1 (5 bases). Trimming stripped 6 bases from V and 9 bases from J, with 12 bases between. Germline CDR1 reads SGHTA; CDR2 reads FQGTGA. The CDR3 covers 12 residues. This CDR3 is CASSLQGSEQFF. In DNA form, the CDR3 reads TGTGCCAGCAGTCTTCAGGGTAGTGAGCAGTTCTTC.